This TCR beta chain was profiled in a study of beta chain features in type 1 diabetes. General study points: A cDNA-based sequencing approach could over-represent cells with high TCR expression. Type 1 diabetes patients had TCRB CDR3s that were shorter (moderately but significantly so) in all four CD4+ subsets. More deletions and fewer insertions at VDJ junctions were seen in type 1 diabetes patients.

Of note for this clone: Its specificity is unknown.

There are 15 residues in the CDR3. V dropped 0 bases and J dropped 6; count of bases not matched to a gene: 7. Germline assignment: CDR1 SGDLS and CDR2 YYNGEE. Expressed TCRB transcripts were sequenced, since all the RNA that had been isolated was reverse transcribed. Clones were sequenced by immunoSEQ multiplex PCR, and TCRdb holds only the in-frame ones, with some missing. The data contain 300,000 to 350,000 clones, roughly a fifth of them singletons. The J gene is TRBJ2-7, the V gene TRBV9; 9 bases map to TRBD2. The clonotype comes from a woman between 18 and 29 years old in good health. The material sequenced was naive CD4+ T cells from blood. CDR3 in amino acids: CASSVDGTSPGEQYF. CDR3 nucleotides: TGTGCCAGCAGCGTAGATGGGACTAGCCCAGGCGAGCAGTACTTC.